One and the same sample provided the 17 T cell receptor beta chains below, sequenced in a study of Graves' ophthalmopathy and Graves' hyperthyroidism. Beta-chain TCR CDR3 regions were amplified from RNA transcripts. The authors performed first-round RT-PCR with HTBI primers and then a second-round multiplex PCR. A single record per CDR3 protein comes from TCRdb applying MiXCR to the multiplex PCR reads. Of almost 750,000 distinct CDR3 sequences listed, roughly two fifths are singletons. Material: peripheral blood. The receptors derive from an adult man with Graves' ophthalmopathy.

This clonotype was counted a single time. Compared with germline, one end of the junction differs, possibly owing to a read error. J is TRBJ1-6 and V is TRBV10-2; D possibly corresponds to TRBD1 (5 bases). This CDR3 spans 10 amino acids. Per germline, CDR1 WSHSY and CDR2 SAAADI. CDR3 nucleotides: TGTGCCAGCAGTAGGGACCCCCAAGTCTTT. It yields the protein CASSRDPQVF.

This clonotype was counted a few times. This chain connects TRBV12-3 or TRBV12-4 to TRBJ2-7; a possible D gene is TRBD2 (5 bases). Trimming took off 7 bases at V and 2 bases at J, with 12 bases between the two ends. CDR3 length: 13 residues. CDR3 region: CASTSDSTYEQYF. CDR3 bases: TGTGCCAGCACTTCGGACTCCACCTACGAGCAGTACTTC.

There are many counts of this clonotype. DNA for the CDR3: TGTGCCATCAGTGCCGGGGGAGGGCAAGAGACCCAGTACTTC. It encodes CAISAGGGQETQYF. V usage is TRBV10-3 and J usage is TRBJ2-5, with 7 positions matching TRBD2. There are 14 residues in the CDR3. After removal of 4 bases from V and 2 bases from J, the junction contained 4 bases not matched to a gene. CDR1 ENHRY and CDR2 SYGVKD come from the germline V gene.

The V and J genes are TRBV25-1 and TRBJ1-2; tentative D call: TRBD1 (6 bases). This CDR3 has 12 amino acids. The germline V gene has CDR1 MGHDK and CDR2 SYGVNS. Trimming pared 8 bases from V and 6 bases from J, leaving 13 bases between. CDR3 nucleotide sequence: TGTGCCAGCTACGGCAGGGGCGATGGCTACACCTTC. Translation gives CASYGRGDGYTF.

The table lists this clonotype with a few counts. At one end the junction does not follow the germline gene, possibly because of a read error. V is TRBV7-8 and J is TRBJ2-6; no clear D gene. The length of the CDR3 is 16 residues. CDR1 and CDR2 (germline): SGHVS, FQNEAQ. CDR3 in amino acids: CASSQLSLSGANVLTF. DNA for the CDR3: TGCGCCAGCAGCCAATTAAGCCTCTCTGGGGCCAACGTCCTGACTTTC.

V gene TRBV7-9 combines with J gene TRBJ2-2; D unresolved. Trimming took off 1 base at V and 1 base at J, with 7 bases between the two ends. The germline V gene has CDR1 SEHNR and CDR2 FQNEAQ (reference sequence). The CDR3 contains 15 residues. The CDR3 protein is CASSLDGWNTGELFF. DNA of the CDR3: TGTGCCAGCAGCTTAGACGGGTGGAACACCGGGGAGCTGTTTTTT.

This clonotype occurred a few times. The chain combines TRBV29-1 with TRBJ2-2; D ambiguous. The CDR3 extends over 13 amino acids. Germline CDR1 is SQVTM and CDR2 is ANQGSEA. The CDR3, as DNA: TGCACCGTGAGAGCTACGAACACCGGGGAGCTGTTTTTT. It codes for CTVRATNTGELFF.

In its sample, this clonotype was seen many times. CDR3: CASSLVGGTQYF. As DNA, the CDR3 is TGTGCCAGCAGCTTAGTGGGTGGGACCCAGTACTTC. V usage is TRBV7-6 and J usage is TRBJ2-5; the D is unclear. Trimming shortened V by 1 base and J by 7 bases, and 7 bases separated the two germline ends. This CDR3 spans 12 amino acids. The germline V gene encodes CDR1 SGHVS and CDR2 FNYEAQ.

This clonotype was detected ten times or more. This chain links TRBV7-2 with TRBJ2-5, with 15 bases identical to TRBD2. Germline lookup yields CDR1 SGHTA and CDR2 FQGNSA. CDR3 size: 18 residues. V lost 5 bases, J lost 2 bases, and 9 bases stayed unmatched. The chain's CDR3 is CASSEGLAGGRKQETQYF. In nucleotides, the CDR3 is TGTGCCAGCAGCGAGGGACTAGCGGGAGGCCGCAAGCAAGAGACCCAGTACTTC.

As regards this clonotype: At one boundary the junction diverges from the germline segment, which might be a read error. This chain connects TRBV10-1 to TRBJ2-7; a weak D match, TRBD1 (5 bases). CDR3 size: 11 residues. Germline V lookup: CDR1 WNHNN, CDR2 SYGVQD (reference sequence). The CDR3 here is CANRQSYEQYF. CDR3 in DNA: TGTGCCAACCGACAGTCCTACGAGCAGTACTTC.

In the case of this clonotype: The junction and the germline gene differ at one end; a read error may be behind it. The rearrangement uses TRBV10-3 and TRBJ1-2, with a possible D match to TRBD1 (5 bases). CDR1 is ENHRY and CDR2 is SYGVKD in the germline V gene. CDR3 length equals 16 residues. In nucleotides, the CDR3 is TGTGCCAGCAGTGAATCTTACTTCCAGGGCCTCGATGGCTACACCTTC. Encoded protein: CASSESYFQGLDGYTF.

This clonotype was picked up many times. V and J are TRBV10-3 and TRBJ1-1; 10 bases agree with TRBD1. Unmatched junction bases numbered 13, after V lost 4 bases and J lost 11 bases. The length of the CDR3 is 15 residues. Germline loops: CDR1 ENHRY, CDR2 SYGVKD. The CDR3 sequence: CAISAADRGGRGAFF. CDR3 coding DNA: TGTGCCATCAGTGCGGCGGACAGGGGGGGACGCGGGGCTTTCTTT.

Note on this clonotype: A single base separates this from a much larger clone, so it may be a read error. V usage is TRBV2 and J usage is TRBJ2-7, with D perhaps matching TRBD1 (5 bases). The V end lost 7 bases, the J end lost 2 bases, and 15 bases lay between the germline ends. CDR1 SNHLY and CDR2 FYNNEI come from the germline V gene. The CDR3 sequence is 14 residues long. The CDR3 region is CASTRQRLPYEQYF. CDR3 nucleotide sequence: TGTGCCAGCACCCGACAGCGCCTCCCCTACGAGCAGTACTTC.

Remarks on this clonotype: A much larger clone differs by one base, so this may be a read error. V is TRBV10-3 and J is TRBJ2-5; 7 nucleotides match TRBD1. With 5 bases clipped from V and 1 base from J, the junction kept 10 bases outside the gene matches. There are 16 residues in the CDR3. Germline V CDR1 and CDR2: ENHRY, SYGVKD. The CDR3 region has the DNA TGTGCCATCAGTAAACCCGGACAGGCCACCCAAGAGACCCAGTACTTC. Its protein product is CAISKPGQATQETQYF.

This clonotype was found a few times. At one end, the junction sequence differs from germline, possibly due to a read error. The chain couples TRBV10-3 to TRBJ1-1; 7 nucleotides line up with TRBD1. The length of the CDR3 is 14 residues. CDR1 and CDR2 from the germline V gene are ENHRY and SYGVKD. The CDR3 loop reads CASSSGQWATEAFF. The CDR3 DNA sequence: TGTGCCAGCAGTTCGGGACAGTGGGCCACTGAAGCTTTCTTT.

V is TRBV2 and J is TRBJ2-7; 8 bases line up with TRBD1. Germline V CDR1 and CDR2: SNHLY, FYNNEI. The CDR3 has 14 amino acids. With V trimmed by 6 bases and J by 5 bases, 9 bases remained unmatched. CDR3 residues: CASSQEGTGDEQYF. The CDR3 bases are TGTGCCAGCAGCCAAGAAGGGACAGGAGACGAGCAGTACTTC.

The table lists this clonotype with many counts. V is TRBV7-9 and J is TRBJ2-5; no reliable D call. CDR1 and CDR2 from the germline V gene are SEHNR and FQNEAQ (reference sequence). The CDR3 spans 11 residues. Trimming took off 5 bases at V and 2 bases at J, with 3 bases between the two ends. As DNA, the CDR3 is TGTGCCAGCAGCCTACAAGAGACCCAGTACTTC. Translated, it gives CASSLQETQYF.